This TCR beta chain was recovered during a study of graft-versus-host responses after intestinal transplantation. Study context: Multivisceral, liver-intestinal, or isolated intestinal grafts went to recipients.

The table came from immunoSEQ multiplex PCR; TCRdb's copy has only in-frame clones and leaves some out. The sample holds some 41,000 clones, approximately 96% seen once. Findings of the study overall: The study found high graft-versus-host to host-versus-graft clonal ratios in allografts of patients with graft-donor T cell macrochimerism. HvG clone declines early post-transplant were associated with peak circulating GvH levels.

A word on this clone: Its target is unknown. One junction end disagrees with the germline gene, perhaps due to a read error.

This CDR3 is built from 12 residues. Germline CDR1 MGHDK, CDR2 SYGVNS. The TCR originated in a human donor who was the organ donor for an intestinal transplant. The rearrangement uses TRBV25-1 and TRBJ1-2, with D hard to call. The sample in question was unstimulated CD8+ T cells sorted from spleen or lymph node cells, obtained before transplant. The DNA for the CDR3 is TGTGCCGGCAGTGAGTCCGGAAGCGGCTACACCTTC. Translated: CAGSESGSGYTF.